This T cell receptor beta chain was sequenced during a study of cytomegalovirus exposure and HLA in healthy donors. V shed 8 bases and J shed 0 bases, with 21 bases lying between them. This CDR3 is built from 17 residues. Germline V gives CDR1 SGHTA, CDR2 FQGNSA. The PCR had 60 Vbeta and 13 Jbeta primers. In the authors' workflow: There were about 80 million unique TCR beta chains by a later count, and approximately 11 million of them were shared. The repertoire was sequenced with immunoSEQ multiplex PCR; TCRdb's copy has only in-frame clones and lacks some. D and trimming come from the DNA, and the V and J calls and clone size come from that table. The table lists about 160,000 clones, roughly four fifths of them singletons.

This clonotype was sampled from a man aged 60 to 75 in good health and CMV-seronegative. The chain joins TRBV7-2 to TRBJ2-3; tentatively, D is TRBD2 (6 bases). Source material: PBMCs. The CDR3 bases are TGTGCCAGCGGACCGTCGTTAGCGGTACCTAGCACAGATACGCAGTATTTT. Translated: CASGPSLAVPSTDTQYF.